The sequence of this TCR beta chain was determined in a study of beta chain features in type 1 diabetes. Sequenced material consisted of expressed TCRB transcripts (all of the isolated RNA was reverse transcribed). TCRdb's table, derived via immunoSEQ multiplex PCR, lists solely in-frame clones and lacks some. The sample holds fewer than 30,000 clones, roughly two thirds seen once. The CDR3 is made up of 16 amino acids. Trimming removed 1 base from V and 2 bases from J, with 13 bases in between. The chain couples TRBV23-1 to TRBJ2-3, with TRBD2 as a possible D gene (5 bases). TRBV23-1 has ORF status, its function being uncertain. The source is a woman between 40 and 55 years old in good health. Sequencing used Tregs from blood. CDR3 DNA sequence: TGCGCCAGCAGTCAATTCGGAAGGACTTTCACAGATACGCAGTATTTT. Translation: CASSQFGRTFTDTQYF.